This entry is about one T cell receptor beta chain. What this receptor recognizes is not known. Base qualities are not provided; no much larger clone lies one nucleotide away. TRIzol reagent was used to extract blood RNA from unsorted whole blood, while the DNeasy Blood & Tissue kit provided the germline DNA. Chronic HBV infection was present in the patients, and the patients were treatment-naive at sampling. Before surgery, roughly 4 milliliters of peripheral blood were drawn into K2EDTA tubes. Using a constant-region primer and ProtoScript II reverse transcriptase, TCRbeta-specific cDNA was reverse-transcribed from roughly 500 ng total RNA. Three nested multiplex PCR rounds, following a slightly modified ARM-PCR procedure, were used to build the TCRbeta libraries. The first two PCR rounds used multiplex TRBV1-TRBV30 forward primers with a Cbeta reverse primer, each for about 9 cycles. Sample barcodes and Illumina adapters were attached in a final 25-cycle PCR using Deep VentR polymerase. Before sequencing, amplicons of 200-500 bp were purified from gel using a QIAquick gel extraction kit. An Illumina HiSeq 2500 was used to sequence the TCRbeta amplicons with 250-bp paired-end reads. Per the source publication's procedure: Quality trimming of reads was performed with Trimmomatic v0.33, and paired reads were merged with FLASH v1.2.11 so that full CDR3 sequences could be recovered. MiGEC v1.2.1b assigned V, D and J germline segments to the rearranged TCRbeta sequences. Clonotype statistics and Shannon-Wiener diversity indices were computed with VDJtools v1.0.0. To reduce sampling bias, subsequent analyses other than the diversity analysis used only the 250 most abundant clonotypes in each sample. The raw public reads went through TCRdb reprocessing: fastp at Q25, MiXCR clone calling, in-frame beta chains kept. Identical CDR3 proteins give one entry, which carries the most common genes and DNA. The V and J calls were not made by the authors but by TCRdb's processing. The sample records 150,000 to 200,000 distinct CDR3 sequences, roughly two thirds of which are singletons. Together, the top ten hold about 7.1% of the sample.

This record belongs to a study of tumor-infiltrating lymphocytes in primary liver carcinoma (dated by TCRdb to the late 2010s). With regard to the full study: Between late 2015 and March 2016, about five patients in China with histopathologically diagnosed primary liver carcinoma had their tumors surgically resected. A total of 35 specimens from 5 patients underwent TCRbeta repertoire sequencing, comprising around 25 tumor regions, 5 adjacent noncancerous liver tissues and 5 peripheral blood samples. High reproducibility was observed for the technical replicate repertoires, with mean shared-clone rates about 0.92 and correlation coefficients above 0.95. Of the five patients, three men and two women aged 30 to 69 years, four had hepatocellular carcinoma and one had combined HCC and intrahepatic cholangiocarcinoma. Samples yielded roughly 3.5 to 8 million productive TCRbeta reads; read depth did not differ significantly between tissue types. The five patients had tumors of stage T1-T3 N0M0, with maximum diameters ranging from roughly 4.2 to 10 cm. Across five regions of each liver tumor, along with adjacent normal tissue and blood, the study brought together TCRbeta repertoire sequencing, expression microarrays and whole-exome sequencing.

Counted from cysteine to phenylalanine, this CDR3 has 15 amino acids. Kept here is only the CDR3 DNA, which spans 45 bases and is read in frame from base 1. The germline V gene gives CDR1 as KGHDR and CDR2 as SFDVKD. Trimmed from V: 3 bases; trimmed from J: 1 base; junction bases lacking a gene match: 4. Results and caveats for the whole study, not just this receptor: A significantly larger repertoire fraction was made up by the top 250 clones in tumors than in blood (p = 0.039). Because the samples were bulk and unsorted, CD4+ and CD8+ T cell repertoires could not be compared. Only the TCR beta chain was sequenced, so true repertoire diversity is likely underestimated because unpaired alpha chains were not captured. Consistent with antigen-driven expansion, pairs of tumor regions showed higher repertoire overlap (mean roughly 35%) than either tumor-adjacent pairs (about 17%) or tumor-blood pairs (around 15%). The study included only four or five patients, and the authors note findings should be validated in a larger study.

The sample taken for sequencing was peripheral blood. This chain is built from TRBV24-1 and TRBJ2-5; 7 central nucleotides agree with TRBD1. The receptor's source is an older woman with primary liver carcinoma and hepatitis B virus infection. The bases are TGTGCCACCAGTGATCCTCGACAGGGCCAAGAGACCCAGTACTTC. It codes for CATSDPRQGQETQYF.